The 21 T cell receptor beta chains below were found in one sample sequenced in a study of regulatory T cells in long-lasting Graves disease (dated by TCRdb to about 2021). The library was generated by multiplex PCR. Instrument on record: Illumina HiSeq 4000. To build TCR beta libraries, CDR3 regions were amplified by Arm-PCR using iRepertoire HTBI primers. TCRdb applied fastp at Q25 and MiXCR to the public reads, then kept only in-frame beta chains. Each CDR3 protein appears once, grouped with its most common genes and DNA. The sample records around 400,000 distinct CDR3 sequences, 20% to 25% of which are singletons. The biggest ten clones account for roughly 26% of the sample. The time point label, as the study defines it: persistent/refractory GD, antithyroid drugs over 5 years with positive TRAb. For both TCR sequencing and RNA sequencing, RNA was extracted from PBMCs using TRIzol. The starting material was peripheral blood mononuclear cells (PBMCs), obtained when the disease was refractory, from a patient treated with antithyroid drugs. The source of these receptors is a female donor with Graves disease.

This clonotype was detected many times. The chain links TRBV7-9 to TRBJ1-1; tentative D call: TRBD1 (5 bases). CDR3 length: 13 amino acids. Trimming removed 2 bases at V and 5 bases at J, with 9 bases between. Per germline, CDR1 SEHNR and CDR2 FQNEAQ (reference sequence). In DNA form, the CDR3 reads TGTGCCAGCAGCTTACCCGAGGGGACTGAAGCTTTCTTT. Its protein is CASSLPEGTEAFF.

This clonotype was seen more than once but under ten times. This chain connects TRBV2 to TRBJ1-4; no definite D call. Germline lookup yields CDR1 SNHLY and CDR2 FYNNEI. Trimming shortened V by 3 bases and J by 2 bases, and 10 bases separated the two germline ends. The length of the CDR3 is 15 residues. The CDR3 reads CASSDPEGTNEKLFF. In DNA, the CDR3 is TGTGCCAGCAGTGACCCCGAGGGTACTAATGAAAAACTGTTTTTT.

The chain uses TRBV6-1 and TRBJ2-7; 7 bases are shared with TRBD1. CDR3 size: 15 residues. V was pared by 6 bases and J by 6 bases, with 14 bases of the junction left unmatched. Looked up from germline, CDR1 is MNHNS and CDR2 is SASEGT. CDR3 nucleotides: TGTGCCAGCAGCTATGGGACAGTGGGGTCGGGCGAGCAGTACTTC. Its translation: CASSYGTVGSGEQYF.

The sample holds a few counts of this clonotype. The CDR3 nucleotides are TGTGCCAGCAGCACCCACATATGGACTAGCGGGAACACCGGGGAGCTGTTTTTT. Its translation: CASSTHIWTSGNTGELFF. The chain recombines TRBV7-8 with TRBJ2-2, with 10 bases identical to TRBD2. From germline, CDR1 is SGHVS and CDR2 FQNEAQ. V lost 5 bases to trimming and J lost 1 base; unmatched junction nucleotides: 10. The length of the CDR3 is 18 residues. Combining the CDR3 with reference TRBV7-8 and TRBJ2-2 gives the whole variable domain GAGVSQSPRYKVAKRGQDVALRCDPISGHVSLFWYQQALGQGPEFLTYFQNEAQLDKSGLPSDRFFAERPEGSVSTLKIQRTQQEDSAVYLCASSTHIWTSGNTGELFFGEGSRLTVL.

Comment on this clonotype: This may be a read error: a much more frequent sequence differs by one nucleotide. The V and J genes are TRBV6-2 or TRBV6-3 and TRBJ2-5; D may correspond to TRBD1 or TRBD2 (5 bases each). The V end was cut by 6 bases, the J end by 5 bases, with 19 bases between. Germline values: CDR1 MNHEY, CDR2 SVGEGT. The CDR3 loop spans 15 amino acids. The CDR3 DNA reads TGTGCCAGCAGCAGACCCGGGACGTTGGGCGAGACCCAGTACTTC. It translates to CASSRPGTLGETQYF.

J is TRBJ2-7 and V is TRBV6-1, with D unclear. Germline V gene data show CDR1 as MNHNS and CDR2 as SASEGT. V was trimmed by 7 bases and J by 1 base, leaving 20 bases between them. The CDR3 is made up of 16 amino acids. DNA of the CDR3: TGTGCCAGCAAGACGGCGGTTAGAGGATTGTCCTACGAGCAGTACTTC. Its translation is CASKTAVRGLSYEQYF.

The CDR3 is CASSQFRDRDQETQYF. The CDR3 bases are TGCGCCAGCAGCCAATTTAGGGACAGGGACCAAGAGACCCAGTACTTC. This chain connects TRBV4-1 to TRBJ2-5; 9 positions agree with TRBD1. Per the germline V gene, CDR1 is MGHRA and CDR2 is YSYEKL. V shed 2 bases and J 0 bases; nucleotides not matched to a gene: 4. This CDR3 has 16 amino acids.

This clonotype occurred a few times. V is TRBV7-9 and J is TRBJ1-6; D gene uncertain. The CDR3 is 12 amino acids. Germline CDR1 SEHNR, CDR2 FQNEAQ (reference sequence). With 5 bases removed from V and 7 bases from J, the gap between germline ends came to 6 bases. CDR3 sequence reads: CASSAGNSPLHF. As DNA, the CDR3 is TGTGCCAGCAGCGCGGGGAATTCACCCCTCCACTTT.

In this sample, this clonotype turned up many times. The chain joins TRBV2 to TRBJ2-5; D uncertain. This CDR3 has 14 amino acids. Trimming shortened V by 8 bases and J by 2 bases, and 15 bases separated the two germline ends. Germline CDR1 reads SNHLY; CDR2 reads FYNNEI. The CDR3 sequence is CASGPTFLQETQYF. The CDR3 DNA sequence: TGTGCCAGCGGACCCACTTTCCTGCAAGAGACCCAGTACTTC.

The V gene is TRBV29-1, the J gene TRBJ1-6, with 7 bases lining up with TRBD1. Germline V gives CDR1 SQVTM, CDR2 ANQGSEA. The CDR3 length is 13 residues. After removal of 6 bases from V and 6 bases from J, the junction contained 5 bases not matched to a gene. The CDR3, as DNA: TGCAGCGTGGCCGGGACAGCTAATTCACCCCTCCACTTT. This codes for CSVAGTANSPLHF.

This clonotype was seen repeatedly, ten times or more. This chain connects TRBV28 to TRBJ1-3; D remains unclear. The CDR3 is made up of 14 amino acids. V was clipped by 6 bases and J by 0 bases, with 9 bases between them. Germline lookup yields CDR1 MDHEN and CDR2 SYDVKM. The CDR3 DNA sequence: TGTGCCAGCAGAGGCAGCCGCTCTGGAAACACCATATATTTT. Translation gives CASRGSRSGNTIYF.

This clonotype occurred many times. The V call is TRBV6-1, the J call TRBJ2-7; 13 positions agree with TRBD2. V lost 7 bases, J lost 3 bases, and 3 bases stayed unmatched. CDR3 length: 14 residues. CDR1 and CDR2 (germline): MNHNS, SASEGT. CDR3 region: CASMRTSGSYEQYF. The CDR3 DNA reads as TGTGCCAGCATGCGGACTAGCGGGAGCTACGAGCAGTACTTC.

Concerning this clonotype itself: Just one base apart from a much larger clone, this may be a read error. The rearrangement uses TRBV6-1 and TRBJ2-7, with D possibly matching TRBD1 (5 bases). The CDR3 length is 17 residues. Germline CDR1 and CDR2: MNHNS and SASEGT. Trimming removed 8 bases at V and 0 bases at J, with 23 bases between. CDR3 nucleotide sequence: TGTGCCAGCGAACTTGGGGCCACCTCGTCCCTCTCCTACGAGCAGTACTTC. Residues: CASELGATSSLSYEQYF.

This chain connects TRBV30 to TRBJ1-5; the D is unclear. CDR3 size: 13 residues. The germline gives CDR1 GTSNPN, CDR2 SVGIG (reference sequence). Trimming left V 5 bases short and J 0 bases short, with 8 bases between. The CDR3: CAWEENSNQPQHF. CDR3 DNA sequence: TGTGCCTGGGAAGAAAATAGCAATCAGCCCCAGCATTTT. The full variable domain, rest sourced from reference TRBV30 and TRBJ1-5, is SQTIHQWPATLVQPVGSPLSLECTVEGTSNPNLYWYRQAAGRGLQLLFYSVGIGQISSEVPQNLSASRPQDRQFILSSKKLLLSDSGFYLCAWEENSNQPQHFGDGTRLSIL.

In this sample, this clonotype turned up a few times. Here the CDR3 reads CASSLARQHSGGYTF. CDR3 nucleotide sequence: TGTGCCAGCAGCTTAGCGCGACAGCATTCTGGTGGCTACACCTTC. This chain connects TRBV7-2 to TRBJ1-2, with D maybe TRBD1 (5 bases). CDR3 length: 15 amino acids. Germline V gives CDR1 SGHTA, CDR2 FQGNSA. V lost 0 bases, J lost 7 bases, and 15 bases lay in between.

The chain combines TRBV27 with TRBJ2-7; TRBD2 matches at 8 bases. The CDR3 is 13 amino acids. V was pared by 6 bases and J by 7 bases, with 8 bases of the junction left unmatched. CDR1 MNHEY and CDR2 SMNVEV come from the germline V gene (reference sequence). The CDR3 sequence: CASRGSGGWEQYF. CDR3 sequence (DNA): TGTGCCAGCAGGGGGTCGGGGGGGTGGGAGCAGTACTTC.

In this sample, this clonotype turned up many times. This chain joins TRBV2 and TRBJ1-1; D is unresolved. Germline CDR1 is SNHLY and CDR2 is FYNNEI. The CDR3 extends over 17 amino acids. Trimming removed 6 bases from V and 3 bases from J, with 23 bases in between. CDR3 loop: CASRILIRAVGDTEAFF. The CDR3 bases are TGTGCCAGCAGAATTCTCATAAGAGCGGTCGGGGACACTGAAGCTTTCTTT.

This clonotype was counted many times. J is TRBJ2-5 and V is TRBV20-1; D is uncertain. V lost 1 base and J lost 3, with 9 bases in between. CDR3 size: 13 residues. CDR1 DFQATT and CDR2 SNEGSKA come from the germline V gene (reference sequence). This chain's CDR3 is CSARGYGEETQYF. CDR3 sequence (DNA): TGCAGTGCTAGAGGTTACGGAGAAGAGACCCAGTACTTC.

The V gene is TRBV4-2, the J gene TRBJ2-5; weak D call: TRBD2 (5 bases). CDR3 size: 14 residues. Per germline, CDR1 LGHNA and CDR2 YNFKEQ. V lost 0 bases to trimming and J lost 3 bases, with 8 bases between them. The CDR3 loop is CASSQDLLEETQYF. Here the CDR3 DNA reads TGTGCCAGCAGCCAAGATTTACTAGAAGAGACCCAGTACTTC.

The CDR3 loop is CSAREASGKAYYEQYF. CDR3 sequence (DNA): TGCAGTGCTAGAGAGGCGAGCGGGAAGGCTTACTACGAGCAGTACTTC. V gene TRBV20-1 combines with J gene TRBJ2-7, with TRBD2 matching over 7 bases. The CDR3 sequence is 16 residues long. Germline trimming cut 0 bases from V and 3 bases from J; bases unmatched to any gene: 11. Germline V CDR1 and CDR2: DFQATT, SNEGSKA (reference sequence).

This sequence joins TRBV2 and TRBJ2-1; 9 nucleotides line up with TRBD2. V lost 1 base, J lost 2 bases, and 9 bases stayed unmatched. The CDR3 extends over 18 amino acids. CDR1 SNHLY and CDR2 FYNNEI come from the germline V gene. Here the CDR3 DNA reads TGTGCCAGCAGTGAAGTGCGTAGCGGGAGAGGCGCCTACAATGAGCAGTTCTTC. Amino acid sequence: CASSEVRSGRGAYNEQFF.